The 10 T cell receptor beta chains given below trace back to one sample, sequenced in a study of cytomegalovirus exposure and HLA in healthy donors. Both 60 Vbeta primers and 13 Jbeta primers went into the PCR. Data came from immunoSEQ multiplex PCR; TCRdb stores just in-frame clones and leaves some out. The profile shows 150,000 to 200,000 clones, more than 65% of them singletons. The sequencing sample was made of PBMCs. The receptor source for this set is a woman in her thirties in good health and CMV-seronegative.

The rearrangement links TRBV10-1 to TRBJ1-5; 11 bases are shared with TRBD1. Germline CDR1 WNHNN, CDR2 SYGVQD (reference sequence). The CDR3 runs to 15 residues. V dropped 5 bases and J dropped 4; count of bases not matched to a gene: 4. The DNA for the CDR3 is TGCGCCAGCAGTCTAGGGACAGGGGGAAATCAGCCCCAGCATTTT. Translation gives CASSLGTGGNQPQHF.

The V call is TRBV25-1, the J call TRBJ2-2; possible D gene TRBD2, 5 bases. There are 15 residues in the CDR3. Deletions cut 2 bases from V and 5 bases from J, with 12 bases between. The germline V gene has CDR1 MGHDK and CDR2 SYGVNS. For the CDR3, the DNA is TGTGCCAGCAGTGAAGGAACCGGGATAACCGGGGAGCTGTTTTTT. Protein sequence: CASSEGTGITGELFF.

The chain links TRBV27 to TRBJ1-5, with D possibly matching TRBD1 (5 bases). Trimming removed 9 bases from V and 4 bases from J, with 19 bases in between. Germline CDR1 is MNHEY and CDR2 is SMNVEV (reference sequence). The CDR3 is made up of 15 amino acids. The CDR3 nucleotides are TGTGCCAGTAAGCAGGAGGGGCTGCTTAATCAGCCCCAGCATTTT. This codes for CASKQEGLLNQPQHF.

The chain combines TRBV13 with TRBJ2-2; possibly TRBD1 for D (5 bases). Trimming shortened V by 7 bases and J by 6 bases, and 15 bases separated the two germline ends. The germline gives CDR1 PRHDT, CDR2 FYEKMQ (reference sequence). The CDR3 contains 14 residues. This chain's CDR3 is CASTRSGYSGELFF. The DNA of the CDR3 is TGTGCCAGCACGCGATCAGGGTACTCCGGGGAGCTGTTTTTT.

The gene calls are TRBV9 and TRBJ1-2; TRBD1 matches at 8 bases. CDR3 length: 13 residues. The germline CDR1 and CDR2 sequences are SGDLS and YYNGEE. Trimming took 4 bases from V and 4 from J; bases not matched to a gene: 3. The CDR3 is CASSPTGAYGYTF. The CDR3 bases are TGTGCCAGCAGCCCGACAGGGGCCTATGGCTACACCTTC.

The chain links TRBV19 to TRBJ2-7; 9 nucleotides agree with TRBD1. The length of the CDR3 is 13 residues. Germline-derived CDR1 and CDR2 are LNHDA and SQIVND (reference sequence). V was clipped by 10 bases and J by 6 bases; unmatched bases: 10. The CDR3 region has the DNA TGTGCCACGACGGACAGGGGCAGCTTCGAGCAGTACTTC. Translating gives CATTDRGSFEQYF.

V usage is TRBV15 and J usage is TRBJ1-5; D is possibly TRBD1 (5 bases). This CDR3 is built from 15 residues. From germline, CDR1 is LNHNV and CDR2 YYDKDF (reference sequence). Trimming left V 1 base short and J 4 bases short, with 11 bases between. CDR3 DNA sequence: TGTGCCACCAGCAGAGTGAGGGACTCAAATCAGCCCCAGCATTTT. Its protein is CATSRVRDSNQPQHF.

This rearrangement joins TRBV2 to TRBJ2-2; TRBD1 matches 9 bases. CDR3 length: 14 residues. Per the germline V gene, CDR1 is SNHLY and CDR2 is FYNNEI. J lost 3 bases, V lost 7 bases, and 3 bases had no gene match. This CDR3 is CASTGTGYTGELFF. The CDR3 nucleotides are TGTGCCAGCACCGGGACAGGGTACACCGGGGAGCTGTTTTTT. Combining the CDR3 with reference TRBV2 and TRBJ2-2 gives the whole variable domain EPEVTQTPSHQVTQMGQEVILRCVPISNHLYFYWYRQILGQKVEFLVSFYNNEISEKSEIFDDQFSVERPDGSNFTLKIRSTKLEDSAMYFCASTGTGYTGELFFGEGSRLTVL.

The chain recombines TRBV4-3 with TRBJ1-2, with D unresolved. Germline V gene sequence: CDR1 LGHNA, CDR2 YSLEER. The CDR3 covers 14 residues. Deletions cut 0 bases from V and 5 bases from J, with 10 bases between. For the CDR3, the DNA is TGCGCCAGCAGCCAAGACCTAGGCGGGTATGGCTACACCTTC. The encoded protein is CASSQDLGGYGYTF.

Here the CDR3 DNA reads TGTGCCAGCAGCTTGGGAAAACTAGCGGGAAGGACGAATGAGCAGTTCTTC. Translation gives CASSLGKLAGRTNEQFF. The chain employs TRBV5-6 and TRBJ2-1; 10 bases map to TRBD2. The CDR3 runs 17 residues. V was pared by 0 bases and J by 7 bases, with 10 bases of the junction left unmatched. In germline, CDR1 is SGHDT, CDR2 YYEEEE.